This T cell receptor beta chain is drawn from a study of T cells in Graves' hyperthyroidism and ophthalmopathy. The study left out patients who had uncontrolled infection, other autoimmune disease, pregnancy or lactation. Diagnoses were established using clinical symptoms, serum thyroxine and TRAb, thyroid ultrasound and orbital computed tomography. PBMCs came from roughly 10 ml fresh peripheral blood. The germline gives CDR1 DFQATT, CDR2 SNEGSKA (reference sequence). The length of the CDR3 is 13 residues. V shed 7 bases and J shed 4 bases, with 16 bases lying between them. RNA transcripts served as the template for amplifying TCR beta CDR3 regions. With the HTBI primer set, the TCR CDR3 went through a first round of RT-PCR. TCRdb reanalysed the multiplex PCR reads using MiXCR and keeps one entry per CDR3 protein. The data contain about 480,000 distinct CDR3 sequences, around a quarter of them singletons.

This clonotype was recorded at least ten times. Material: blood. J is TRBJ1-2 and V is TRBV20-1; D remains unclear. This sequence originates from a woman aged 30 to 39 with Graves' ophthalmopathy. The CDR3 here is CSVPGGRGYGYTF. The DNA for the CDR3 is TGCAGTGTTCCAGGCGGCCGGGGCTATGGCTACACCTTC.